These 8 T cell receptor beta chains came from one sample sequenced in a study of blood T cell repertoires in COVID-19 (dated by TCRdb to 2020 to 2022). Libraries were made using the immunoSEQ multiplex PCR assay. TCRdb mirrors the immuneACCESS table, restricted to in-frame sequences. Some clones are absent from its copies; in checked studies, under half trace to an unresolved V gene, and the reason for the others is unknown. A total of 53,000 or so clones appear in this sample, about nine tenths of them only once. Approximately 2.6% of the sample goes to the ten largest clones. The sample consisted of peripheral blood. These receptors all come from an elderly man with acute or convalescent COVID-19.

This chain connects TRBV11-1 to TRBJ1-3; D is ambiguous. Germline V gives CDR1 SGHAT, CDR2 FQDESV (reference sequence). This CDR3 contains 14 residues. With 5 bases removed from V and 1 base from J, the gap between germline ends came to 9 bases. In DNA, the CDR3 is TGTGCCAGCAGCCCACAGAAATCTGGAAACACCATATATTTT. Translation gives CASSPQKSGNTIYF.

Concerning this clone: The identical CDR3 is also encoded by other nucleotide sequences in the sample. The chain is built from TRBV19 and TRBJ2-3, with D hard to call. Trimming cost V 2 bases and J 1 base, with 4 bases left between them. Germline assignment: CDR1 LNHDA and CDR2 SQIVND (reference sequence). This CDR3 is 13 amino acids long. This CDR3 reads CASSIQGTDTQYF. CDR3 nucleotides: TGTGCCAGTAGTATACAGGGCACAGATACGCAGTATTTT.

The chain joins TRBV3-1 (or the pseudogene TRBV3-2) to TRBJ1-2, with TRBD1 identical over 11 bases. Losses at the gene ends were 5 bases for V and 7 bases for J; bases not matched to a gene: 9. Germline V gene sequence: CDR1 LGHDT, CDR2 YNNKEL (reference sequence). The length of the CDR3 is 15 residues. The CDR3 DNA reads TGTGCCAGCAGCATACACTCCGGGACAGGGGGTGGCTACACCTTC. Encoded protein: CASSIHSGTGGGYTF.

The chain employs TRBV2 and TRBJ1-2; the D gene is possibly TRBD1 (5 bases). V lost 6 bases to trimming and J lost 2 bases, with 10 bases between them. This CDR3 has 13 residues. The germline gives CDR1 SNHLY, CDR2 FYNNEI. DNA for the CDR3: TGTGCCAGCAGCCTCGGGGGGAACTATGGCTACACCTTC. Protein product: CASSLGGNYGYTF.

This clone was counted once. The rearrangement uses TRBV7-9 and TRBJ1-2; the D gene is possibly TRBD1 (5 bases). The V gene lost 3 bases and the J gene lost 6 bases, with 8 bases spanning the gap. Germline lookup yields CDR1 SEHNR and CDR2 FQNEAQ (reference sequence). The CDR3 extends over 12 amino acids. Written as DNA, the CDR3 is TGTGCCAGCAGCTTTCGGGGGGATGGCTACACCTTC. Protein product: CASSFRGDGYTF.

This rearrangement joins TRBV6-5 to TRBJ2-3; TRBD1 matches 8 bases. The length of the CDR3 is 14 residues. Looked up from germline, CDR1 is MNHEY and CDR2 is SVGAGI. Trimming took 7 bases from V and 4 from J; bases not matched to a gene: 7. The CDR3 DNA follows: TGTGCCAGCACCCCCGACAGGGGTGCAGATACGCAGTATTTT. It codes for CASTPDRGADTQYF.

The chain couples TRBV30 to TRBJ1-3; TRBD1 is a possible D gene (5 bases). Germline-derived CDR1 and CDR2 are GTSNPN and SVGIG (reference sequence). The V and J ends lost 5 bases and 2 bases respectively, with 13 bases between them. This CDR3 spans 14 amino acids. The CDR3, as DNA: TGTGCCTGGGGGCCGGGCAGGGCTGGAAACACCATATATTTT. Translated: CAWGPGRAGNTIYF.

The chain is built from TRBV5-1 and TRBJ1-4; possible D gene TRBD1, 6 bases. Germline V gene sequence: CDR1 SGHRS, CDR2 YFSETQ. V lost 0 bases and J 3 bases, leaving 15 bases between the germline ends. The CDR3 spans 17 residues. Written as DNA, the CDR3 is TGCGCCAGCAGCTTGGTTGTGGACTCAGGGGCTAATGAAAAACTGTTTTTT. It translates to CASSLVVDSGANEKLFF.